This TCR beta chain was captured by sequencing in a study of Tregs in tolerant kidney transplant recipients. Study conclusions and caveats: Biological reproducibility was not directly addressed, but technical replication error appeared minimal. The small number of patients limits these findings pending further validation. Tregs expanded with activated donor B cells seemed most donor-specific.

Repertoires were generated with immunoSEQ multiplex PCR, while TCRdb's copy carries only in-frame clones and drops some. Among over 50,000 clones listed, about 83% were seen once. With 1 base clipped from V and 2 bases from J, the junction kept 5 bases outside the gene matches. Germline CDR1 reads SGHTA; CDR2 reads FQGNSA. The CDR3 covers 16 residues. With respect to this clone: The antigen is not known.

Unstimulated Tregs (CD4+CD25+CD127-) and CD4+CD25- non-Tregs were sorted from PBMCs. This chain joins TRBV7-2 and TRBJ2-1; TRBD2 aligns across 7 bases. Sequenced input: CD4+ T cells from blood. This TCR derives from a human donor in good health. The CDR3, as DNA: TGTGCCAGCAGCTTAGGCCCGCGGGGGACCTACAATGAGCAGTTCTTC. This translates into CASSLGPRGTYNEQFF.